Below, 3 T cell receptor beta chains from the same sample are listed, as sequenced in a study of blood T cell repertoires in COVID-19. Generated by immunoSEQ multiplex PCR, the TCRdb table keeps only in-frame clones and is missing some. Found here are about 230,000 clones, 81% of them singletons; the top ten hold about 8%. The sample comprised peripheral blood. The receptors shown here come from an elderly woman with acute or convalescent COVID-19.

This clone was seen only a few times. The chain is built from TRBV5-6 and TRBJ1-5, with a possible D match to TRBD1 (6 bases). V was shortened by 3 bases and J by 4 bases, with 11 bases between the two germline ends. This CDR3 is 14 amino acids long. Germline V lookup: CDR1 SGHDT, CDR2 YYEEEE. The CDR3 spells CASSSPDRNQPQHF. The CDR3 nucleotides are TGTGCCAGCAGCTCGCCGGACAGAAATCAGCCCCAGCATTTT.

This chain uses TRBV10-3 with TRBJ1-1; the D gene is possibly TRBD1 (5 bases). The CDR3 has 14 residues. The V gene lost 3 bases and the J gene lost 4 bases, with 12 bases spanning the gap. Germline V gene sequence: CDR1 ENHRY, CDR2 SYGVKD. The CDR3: CAISETAGITEAFF. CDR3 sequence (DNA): TGTGCCATCAGTGAAACGGCAGGGATCACTGAAGCTTTCTTT.

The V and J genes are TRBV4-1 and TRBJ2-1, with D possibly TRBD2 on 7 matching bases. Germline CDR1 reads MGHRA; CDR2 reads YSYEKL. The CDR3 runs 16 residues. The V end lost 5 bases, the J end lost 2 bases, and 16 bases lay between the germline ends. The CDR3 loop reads CASSSEGGAPYNEQFF. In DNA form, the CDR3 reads TGCGCCAGCAGCTCCGAAGGGGGGGCGCCCTACAATGAGCAGTTCTTC.